Here is one T cell receptor beta chain with its context. Germline lookup yields CDR1 SQVTM and CDR2 ANQGSEA. Unmatched junction bases numbered 4, after V lost 1 base and J lost 3 bases. The CDR3 sequence is 14 residues long. The treatment is: randomized to nivolumab then ipilimumab (arm A) or the reverse (arm B). DNA-damaging chemotherapy had not been given to any patient beforehand. This sample was taken from a study of sequential checkpoint blockade in melanoma. The data were produced by immunoSEQ multiplex PCR, yet TCRdb's version contains in-frame clones alone and is incomplete. The repertoire holds 30,000 to 40,000 clones, with approximately 90% as singletons.

The sequencing here drew on CD8+ T cells sorted from blood (inferred from file names), taken from a patient given nivolumab and ipilimumab in sequence. This chain uses TRBV29-1 with TRBJ1-2; 8 bases line up with TRBD1. This receptor was identified in a human donor with melanoma. The CDR3 DNA sequence: TGCAGCGTTGAAGGGACAGGGAAAGACTATGGCTACACCTTC. Translating it yields CSVEGTGKDYGYTF.